This TCR beta chain was obtained from a study of CD8 T cells in ankylosing spondylitis. The study's findings and limits: In ankylosing spondylitis patients, matched synovial fluid reportedly showed significant enrichment of disease-linked clones.

V lost 1 base, J lost 4 bases, and 8 bases lay in between. The CDR3 is 14 amino acids. TCRdb processed the 5' RACE reads anew with MiXCR; each CDR3 protein has one entry. The sample comprises 250,000 or so distinct CDR3 sequences, around 11% of which are singletons, and roughly 6.8% rests with the top ten. This clonotype was counted ten times or more. What it binds is not known. The V and J genes are TRBV12-3 or TRBV12-4 and TRBJ1-3; perhaps TRBD1 as D (6 bases). Sequencing was carried out using blood, either unsorted or a sorted T cell fraction (not recorded which). The receptor was derived from a male donor with ankylosing spondylitis or in good health (not recorded which). CDR3 in amino acids: CASSLVTGGNTIYF. CDR3 sequence (DNA): TGTGCCAGCAGTTTAGTTACAGGGGGAAACACCATATATTTT.